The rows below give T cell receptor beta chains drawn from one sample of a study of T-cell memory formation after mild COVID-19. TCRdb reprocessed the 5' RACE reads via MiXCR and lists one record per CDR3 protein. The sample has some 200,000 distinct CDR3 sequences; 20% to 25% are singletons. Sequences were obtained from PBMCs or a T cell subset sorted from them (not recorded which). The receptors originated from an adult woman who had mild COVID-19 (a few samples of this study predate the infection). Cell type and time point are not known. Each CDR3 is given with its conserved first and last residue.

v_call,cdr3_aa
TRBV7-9,CASSPRTSESSYNEQFF
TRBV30,CAWRGSVGGSPLHF
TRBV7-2,CASSDHRGDETQYF
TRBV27,CASSLYDGDTEAFF
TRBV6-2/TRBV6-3,CASSSRGARVYEQYF
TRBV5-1,CASSLWTYHEQYF
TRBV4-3,CASSQDALAGGLGYEQYF
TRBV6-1,CASSMGLQLAKNIQYF
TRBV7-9,CASSFQTRITPNDYEQYF
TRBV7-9,CASSLGRSSNQPQHF
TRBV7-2,CASSPDPTYEQYF
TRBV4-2,CASSQRRRSNEQFF
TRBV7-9,CASSPTGRGHQPQHF
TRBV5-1,CASSPFEGSVPYGYTF
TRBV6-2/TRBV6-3,CASSYSPGLADAYEQYF
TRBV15,CATSSTQGRDTEAFF
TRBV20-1,CSARDEGSEQFF
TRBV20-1,CSAREEGEANYGYTF
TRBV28,CASMENSYNEQFF
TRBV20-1,CRATGPGLANYEQYF
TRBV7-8,CASSLEPTSTDTQYF
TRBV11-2,CASSLEQNTEAFF
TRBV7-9,CASSQGQGFSEQYF
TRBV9,CASSVRGTDEQYF
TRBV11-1,CASSPVSHRTGWTEAFF
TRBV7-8,CASSPTGNTGELFF
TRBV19,CASSIYTGGYEQYF
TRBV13,CASLNNPGAGTEAFF
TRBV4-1,CASSLGTAAIPQHF
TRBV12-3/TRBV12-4,CASSQGQGTDTQYF
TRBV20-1,CSANGRDREPYEQYF
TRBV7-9,CASSFGTGGLRELFF
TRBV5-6,CASSWDRANTEAFF
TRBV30,CAWRWSNTEAFF
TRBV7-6,CASTLGAGTGYDEQFF